What follows is one TCR beta chain and its context. Using immunoSEQ multiplex PCR, the repertoire was profiled, and TCRdb retains in-frame clones only, with some absent. The data hold about 260,000 clones, with around 88% observed a single time. This CDR3 is 14 amino acids long. Germline CDR1 and CDR2: SGDLS and YYNGEE. V lost 0 bases, J lost 2 bases, and 9 bases lay in between. The data stem from a study of blood T cell repertoires in COVID-19. The gene calls are TRBV9 and TRBJ2-7, with D possibly matching TRBD1 (6 bases). This receptor was obtained from a man younger than 40 with active or convalescent COVID-19. The sequencing sample was made of peripheral blood. The CDR3 DNA sequence: TGTGCCAGCAGCGTAGTCCCAGGGGCCTACGAGCAGTACTTC. Translating gives CASSVVPGAYEQYF.